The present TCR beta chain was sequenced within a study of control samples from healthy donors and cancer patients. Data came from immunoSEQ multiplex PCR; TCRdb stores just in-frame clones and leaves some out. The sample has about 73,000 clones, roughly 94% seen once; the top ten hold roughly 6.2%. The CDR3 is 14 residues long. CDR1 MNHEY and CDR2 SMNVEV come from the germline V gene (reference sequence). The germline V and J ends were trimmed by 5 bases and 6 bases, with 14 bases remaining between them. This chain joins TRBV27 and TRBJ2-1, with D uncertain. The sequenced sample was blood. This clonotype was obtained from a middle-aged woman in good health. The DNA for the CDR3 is TGTGCCAGCAGTACGCTCCTGAAGGGCAATGAGCAGTTCTTC. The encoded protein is CASSTLLKGNEQFF.